Reported below is one TCR beta chain. Antigen specificity is unknown. The PCR was carried out with 60 Vbeta primers and 13 Jbeta primers. Data came from immunoSEQ multiplex PCR; TCRdb stores just in-frame clones and leaves some out. The sample lists roughly 150,000 clones; less than 9.5% were seen once. The data originate from a study of cytomegalovirus exposure and HLA in healthy donors. Germline CDR1 is GTSNPN and CDR2 is SVGIG (reference sequence). CDR3 length: 13 amino acids. V lost 3 bases and J lost 3, with 12 bases in between. Study-level findings and limits: With later analysis, a missense DCLRE1C variant became linked to TCR beta V- and J-gene trimming. Other equally common chains were less clonally expanded than HLA-associated TCR beta chains, a later analysis showed. A later analysis appeared to link common viral pathogens to several of the most significant clusters. Within the data, a cluster of highly shared sequence variants was likely a sequencing artifact.

The V and J genes are TRBV30 and TRBJ2-7; D is possibly TRBD1 (5 bases). The sequence came from a male donor in good health and CMV-seronegative. The sequencing input was PBMCs. CDR3 sequence (DNA): TGTGCCTGGAGAGATAGGGGTCGCTACGAGCAGTACTTC. Translation: CAWRDRGRYEQYF.